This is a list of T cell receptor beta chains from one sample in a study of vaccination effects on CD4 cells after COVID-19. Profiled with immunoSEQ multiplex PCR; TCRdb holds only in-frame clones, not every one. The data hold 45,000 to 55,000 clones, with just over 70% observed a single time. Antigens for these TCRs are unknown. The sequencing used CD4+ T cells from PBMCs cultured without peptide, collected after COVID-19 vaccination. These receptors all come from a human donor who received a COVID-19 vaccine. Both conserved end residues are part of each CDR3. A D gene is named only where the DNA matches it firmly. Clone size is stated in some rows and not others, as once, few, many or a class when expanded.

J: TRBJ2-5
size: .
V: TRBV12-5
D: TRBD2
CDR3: CASGFTSGMQTQYF
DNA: TGTGCTAGTGGTTTTACTAGCGGGATGCAGACCCAGTACTTC

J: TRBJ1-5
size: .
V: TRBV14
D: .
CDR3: CASSQAGTSNQPQHF
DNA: TGTGCCAGCAGTCAAGCAGGTACGAGCAATCAGCCCCAGCATTTT

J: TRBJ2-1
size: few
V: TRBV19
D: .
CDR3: CASTGAGGVHNEQFF
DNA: TGTGCCAGTACGGGAGCGGGCGGGGTCCACAATGAGCAGTTCTTC

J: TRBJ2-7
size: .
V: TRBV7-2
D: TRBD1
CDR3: CASSLSTGVGYEQYF
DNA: TGTGCCAGCAGCTTATCGACAGGGGTTGGCTACGAGCAGTACTTC

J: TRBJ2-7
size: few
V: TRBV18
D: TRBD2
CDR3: CASSPGGGLDEQYF
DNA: TGTGCCAGCTCACCAGGGGGAGGGCTGGACGAGCAGTACTTC

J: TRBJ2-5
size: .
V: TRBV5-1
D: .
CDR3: CASIDIRLGTQYF
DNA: TGCGCCAGTATTGACATTCGGTTAGGGACCCAGTACTTC

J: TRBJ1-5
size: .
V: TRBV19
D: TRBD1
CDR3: CASSTGDRGRGPSSNQPQHF
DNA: TGTGCCAGTAGTACCGGGGACAGGGGCCGAGGCCCCTCTAGCAATCAGCCCCAGCATTTT

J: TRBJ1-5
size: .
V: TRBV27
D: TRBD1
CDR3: CASSDRADQPQHF
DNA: TGTGCCAGCAGTGACAGGGCAGATCAGCCCCAGCATTTT

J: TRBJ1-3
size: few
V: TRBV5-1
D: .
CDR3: CASSLGDSGNTIYF
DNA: TGCGCCAGCAGCTTGGGAGACTCTGGAAACACCATATATTTT

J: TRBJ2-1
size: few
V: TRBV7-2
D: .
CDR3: CASSDIGQSSYNEQFF
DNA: TGTGCCAGCAGCGATATAGGACAGAGCTCCTACAATGAGCAGTTCTTC

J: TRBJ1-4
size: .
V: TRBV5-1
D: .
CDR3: CASSLEFRPNEKLFF
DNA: TGCGCCAGCAGCTTGGAGTTTCGGCCAAATGAAAAACTGTTTTTT

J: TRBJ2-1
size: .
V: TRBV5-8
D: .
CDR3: CASTIDSTYNEQFF
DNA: TGTGCCAGCACCATCGATAGTACCTACAATGAGCAGTTCTTC

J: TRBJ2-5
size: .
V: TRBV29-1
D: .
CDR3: CSVEYRFPQETQYF
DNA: TGCAGCGTTGAATACAGGTTCCCCCAAGAGACCCAGTACTTC

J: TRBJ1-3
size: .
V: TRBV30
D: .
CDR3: CAWSAQVSGNTIYF
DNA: TGTGCCTGGAGTGCCCAGGTTTCAGGAAACACCATATATTTT

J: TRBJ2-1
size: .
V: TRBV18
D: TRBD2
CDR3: CASSPGTSGNRGEQFF
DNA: TGTGCCAGCTCACCCGGGACTAGCGGGAATCGGGGTGAGCAGTTCTTC

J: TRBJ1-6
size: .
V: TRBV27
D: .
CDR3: CASSLRTVSYNSPLHF
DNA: TGTGCCAGCAGTTTGCGGACGGTCTCCTATAATTCACCCCTCCACTTT

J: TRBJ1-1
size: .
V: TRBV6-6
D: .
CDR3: CASRTANTEAFF
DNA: TGTGCCAGCAGGACGGCTAACACTGAAGCTTTCTTT

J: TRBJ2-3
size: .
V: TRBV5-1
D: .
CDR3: CASSLAGTDTQYF
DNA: TGCGCCAGCAGCTTGGCTGGAACAGATACGCAGTATTTT

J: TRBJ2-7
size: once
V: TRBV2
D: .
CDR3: CASSWRRAGYEQYF
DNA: TGTGCCAGCAGTTGGCGGCGGGCGGGCTACGAGCAGTACTTC

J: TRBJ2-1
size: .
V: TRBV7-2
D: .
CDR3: CASSLAAASSYNEQFF
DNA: TGTGCCAGCAGCTTAGCGGCGGCGAGCTCCTACAATGAGCAGTTCTTC

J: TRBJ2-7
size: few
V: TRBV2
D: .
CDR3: CASSEPGTRYEQYF
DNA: TGTGCCAGCAGTGAACCCGGGACTCGCTACGAGCAGTACTTC

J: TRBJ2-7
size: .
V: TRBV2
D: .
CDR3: CASRSGYEQYF
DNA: TGTGCCAGCAGAAGCGGATATGAGCAGTACTTC

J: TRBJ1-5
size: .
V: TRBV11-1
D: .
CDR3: CASSLALEGPQHF
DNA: TGTGCCAGCAGCTTAGCGCTAGAGGGACCCCAGCATTTT

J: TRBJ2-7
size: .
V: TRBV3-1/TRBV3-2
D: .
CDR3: CASSQDPMDSYEQYF
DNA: TGTGCCAGCAGCCAAGATCCCATGGATAGCTACGAGCAGTACTTC

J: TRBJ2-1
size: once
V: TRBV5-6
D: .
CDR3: CASSTYNEQFF
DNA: TGTGCCAGCAGCACCTACAATGAGCAGTTCTTC

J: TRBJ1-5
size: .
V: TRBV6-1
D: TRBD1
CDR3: CASSGAGTGGNQPQHF
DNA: TGTGCCAGCAGTGGGGCCGGGACAGGGGGCAATCAGCCCCAGCATTTT

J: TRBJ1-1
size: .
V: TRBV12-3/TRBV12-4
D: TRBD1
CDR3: CASSTGTGVEAFF
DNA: TGTGCCAGCAGCACCGGGACAGGGGTTGAAGCTTTCTTT

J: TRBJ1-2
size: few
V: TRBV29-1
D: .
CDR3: CSVKEDGYTF
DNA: TGCAGCGTTAAGGAGGATGGCTACACCTTC

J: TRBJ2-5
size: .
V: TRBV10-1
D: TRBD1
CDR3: CASSGDRGQETQYF
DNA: TGCGCCAGCAGTGGGGACAGGGGGCAAGAGACCCAGTACTTC

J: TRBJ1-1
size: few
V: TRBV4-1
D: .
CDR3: CASSQEFSGAFF
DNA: TGCGCCAGCAGCCAAGAATTCTCGGGAGCTTTCTTT

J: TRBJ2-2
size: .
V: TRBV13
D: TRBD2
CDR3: CASSLRTSGSNTGELFF
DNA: TGTGCCAGCAGCTTAAGAACTAGCGGGAGCAACACCGGGGAGCTGTTTTTT

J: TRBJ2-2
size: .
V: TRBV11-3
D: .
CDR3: CASSLEQTGELFF
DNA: TGTGCCAGCAGCTTAGAGCAGACCGGGGAGCTGTTTTTT

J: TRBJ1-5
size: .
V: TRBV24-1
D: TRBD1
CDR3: CATSDAGHRGENQPQHF
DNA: TGTGCCACCAGTGATGCCGGACACAGGGGGGAAAATCAGCCCCAGCATTTT

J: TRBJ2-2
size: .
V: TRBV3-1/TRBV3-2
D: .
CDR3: CASSQESLGHVSNTGELFF
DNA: TGTGCCAGCAGCCAAGAATCTCTTGGGCACGTCAGCAACACCGGGGAGCTGTTTTTT

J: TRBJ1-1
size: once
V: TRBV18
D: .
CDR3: CASSPTVPTIGAAEAFF
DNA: TGTGCCAGCTCACCGACCGTACCCACCATAGGGGCGGCTGAAGCTTTCTTT

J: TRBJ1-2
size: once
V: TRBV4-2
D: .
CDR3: CASSQESQGSRRGGYTF
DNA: TGTGCCAGCAGCCAAGAAAGTCAAGGAAGTCGTCGAGGAGGCTACACCTTC

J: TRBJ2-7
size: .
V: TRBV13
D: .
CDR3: CASSFREIHEQYF
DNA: TGTGCCAGCAGCTTCAGGGAGATACACGAGCAGTACTTC

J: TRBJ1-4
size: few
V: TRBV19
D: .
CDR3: CATMSQSNEKLFF
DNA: TGTGCCACCATGAGTCAGTCTAATGAAAAACTGTTTTTT

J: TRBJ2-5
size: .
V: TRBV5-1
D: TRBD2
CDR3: CASSLVVGGGQETQYF
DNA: TGCGCCAGCAGCTTGGTTGTCGGGGGGGGGCAAGAGACCCAGTACTTC

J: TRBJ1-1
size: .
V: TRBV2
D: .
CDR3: CASSEQGNTEAFF
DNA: TGTGCCAGCAGTGAACAGGGGAACACTGAAGCTTTCTTT

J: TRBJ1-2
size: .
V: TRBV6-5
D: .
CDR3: CASSGTGSANYGYTF
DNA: TGTGCCAGCAGCGGGACGGGATCGGCAAACTATGGCTACACCTTC

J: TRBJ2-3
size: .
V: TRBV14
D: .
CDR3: CASSQDSVRDTQYF
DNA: TGTGCCAGCAGCCAAGATTCTGTTCGAGATACGCAGTATTTT

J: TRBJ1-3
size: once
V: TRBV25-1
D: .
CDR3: CASSEPGNTIYF
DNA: TGTGCCAGCAGTGAACCGGGAAACACCATATATTTT

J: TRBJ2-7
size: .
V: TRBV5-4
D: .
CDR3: CASSILQGSYEQYF
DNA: TGTGCCAGCAGCATTCTACAGGGTAGCTACGAGCAGTACTTC

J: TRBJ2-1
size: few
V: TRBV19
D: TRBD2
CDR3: CASKRREGGYNEQFF
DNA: TGTGCCAGTAAACGGCGGGAGGGCGGTTACAATGAGCAGTTCTTC

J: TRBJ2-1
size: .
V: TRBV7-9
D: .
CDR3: CASSERFQGNEQFF
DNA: TGTGCCAGCAGCGAAAGGTTTCAGGGAAATGAGCAGTTCTTC

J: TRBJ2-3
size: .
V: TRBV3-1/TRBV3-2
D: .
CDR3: CASSPVERRSTDTQYF
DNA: TGTGCCAGCAGCCCCGTTGAGCGGAGAAGCACAGATACGCAGTATTTT

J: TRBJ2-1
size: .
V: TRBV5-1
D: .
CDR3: CASSLMTVGSYNEQFF
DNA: TGCGCCAGCAGTTTGATGACCGTTGGGTCCTACAATGAGCAGTTCTTC

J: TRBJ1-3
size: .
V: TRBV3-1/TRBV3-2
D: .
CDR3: CASSQESLREAGNTIYF
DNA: TGTGCCAGCAGCCAAGAAAGCCTCAGGGAAGCTGGAAACACCATATATTTT

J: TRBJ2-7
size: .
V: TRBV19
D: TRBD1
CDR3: CASRDRRGPSEQYF
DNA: TGTGCCAGCAGGGACAGAAGGGGGCCGTCCGAGCAGTACTTC

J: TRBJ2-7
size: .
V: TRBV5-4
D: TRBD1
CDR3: CASSRDSTGEQYF
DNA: TGTGCCAGCAGCCGGGACAGTACGGGGGAGCAGTACTTC

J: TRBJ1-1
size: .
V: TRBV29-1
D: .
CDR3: CSVQGSIHAEAFF
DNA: TGCAGCGTCCAGGGGTCCATCCACGCTGAAGCTTTCTTT

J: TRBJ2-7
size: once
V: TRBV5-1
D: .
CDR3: CASSSRGSSSYEQYF
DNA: TGCGCCAGCAGTTCTCGGGGGTCCAGCTCCTACGAGCAGTACTTC

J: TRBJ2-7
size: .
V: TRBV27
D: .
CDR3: CASSYSVGIYEQYF
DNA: TGTGCCAGCAGTTATTCGGTTGGGATCTACGAGCAGTACTTC

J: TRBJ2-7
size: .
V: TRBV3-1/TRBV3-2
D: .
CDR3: CASSQDPGQGKTYEQYF
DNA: TGTGCCAGCAGCCAAGATCCCGGGCAGGGTAAAACCTACGAGCAGTACTTC